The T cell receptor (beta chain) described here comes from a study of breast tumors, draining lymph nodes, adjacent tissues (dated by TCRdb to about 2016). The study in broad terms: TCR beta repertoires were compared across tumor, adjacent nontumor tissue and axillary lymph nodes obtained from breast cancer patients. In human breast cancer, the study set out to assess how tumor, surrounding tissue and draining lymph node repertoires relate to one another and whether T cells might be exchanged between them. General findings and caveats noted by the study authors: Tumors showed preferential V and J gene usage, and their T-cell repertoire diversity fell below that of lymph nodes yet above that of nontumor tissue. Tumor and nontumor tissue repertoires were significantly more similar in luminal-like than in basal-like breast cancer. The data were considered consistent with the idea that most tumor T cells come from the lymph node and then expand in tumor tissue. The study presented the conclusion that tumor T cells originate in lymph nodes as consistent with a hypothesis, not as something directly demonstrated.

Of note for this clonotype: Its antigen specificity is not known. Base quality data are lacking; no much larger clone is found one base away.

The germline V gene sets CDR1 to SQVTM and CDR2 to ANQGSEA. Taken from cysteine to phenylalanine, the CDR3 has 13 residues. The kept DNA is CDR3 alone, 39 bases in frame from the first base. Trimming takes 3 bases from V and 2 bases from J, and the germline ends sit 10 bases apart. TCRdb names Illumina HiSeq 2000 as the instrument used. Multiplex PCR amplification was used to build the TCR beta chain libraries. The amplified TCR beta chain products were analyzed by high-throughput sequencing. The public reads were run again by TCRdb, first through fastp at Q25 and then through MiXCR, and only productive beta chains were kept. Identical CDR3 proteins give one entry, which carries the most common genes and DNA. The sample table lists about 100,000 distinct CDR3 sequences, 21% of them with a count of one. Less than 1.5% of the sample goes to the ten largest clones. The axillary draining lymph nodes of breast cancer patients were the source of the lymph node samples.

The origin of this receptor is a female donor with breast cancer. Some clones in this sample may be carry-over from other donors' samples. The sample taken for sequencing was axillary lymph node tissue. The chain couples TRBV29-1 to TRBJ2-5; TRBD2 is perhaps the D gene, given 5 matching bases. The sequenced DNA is TGCAGCGTTGAGCCTAGCCGACAAGAGACCCAGTACTTC. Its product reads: CSVEPSRQETQYF.